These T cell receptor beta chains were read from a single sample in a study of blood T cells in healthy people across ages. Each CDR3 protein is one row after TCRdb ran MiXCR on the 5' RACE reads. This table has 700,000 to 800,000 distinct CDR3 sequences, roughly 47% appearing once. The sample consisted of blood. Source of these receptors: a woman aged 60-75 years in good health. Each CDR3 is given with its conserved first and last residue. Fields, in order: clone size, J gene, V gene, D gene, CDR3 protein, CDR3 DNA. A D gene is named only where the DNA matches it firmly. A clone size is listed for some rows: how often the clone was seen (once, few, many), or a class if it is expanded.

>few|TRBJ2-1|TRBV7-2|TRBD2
CASSPRTSGRAREQFF
TGTGCCAGCAGCCCGAGGACTAGCGGGAGGGCCAGAGAGCAGTTCTTC
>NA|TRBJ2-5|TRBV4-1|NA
CASSQDPGPAEETQYF
TGCGCCAGCAGCCAAGATCCCGGGCCAGCAGAGGAGACCCAGTACTTC
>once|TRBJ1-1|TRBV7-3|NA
CASSSADGEAFF
TGTGCCAGCAGCTCCGCCGACGGAGAAGCTTTCTTT
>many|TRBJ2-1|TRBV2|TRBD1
CASSERQGSYNEQFF
TGTGCCAGCAGCGAAAGACAGGGATCCTACAATGAGCAGTTCTTC
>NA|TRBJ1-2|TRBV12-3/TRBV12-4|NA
CASSLATGERHYGYTF
TGTGCCAGCAGTTTAGCAACCGGGGAGCGGCACTATGGCTACACCTTC
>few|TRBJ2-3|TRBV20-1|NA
CSARDPQRESTDTQYF
TGCAGTGCTAGAGATCCCCAGCGAGAAAGCACAGATACGCAGTATTTT
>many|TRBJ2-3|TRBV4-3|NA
CASSQDSTSTTQYF
TGCGCCAGCAGCCAAGATTCGACTAGTACTACGCAGTATTTT
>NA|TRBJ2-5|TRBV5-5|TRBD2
CASSPGLEYNEQYF
TGTGCCAGCAGCCCGGGACTAGAATATAATGAGCAGTACTTC
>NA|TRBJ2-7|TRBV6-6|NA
CASSYGGGGEQYF
TGTGCCAGCAGTTATGGGGGCGGGGGCGAGCAGTACTTC
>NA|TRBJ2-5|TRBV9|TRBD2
CASSVGTSGSVETQYF
TGTGCCAGCAGCGTGGGGACTAGCGGGAGTGTTGAGACCCAGTACTTC
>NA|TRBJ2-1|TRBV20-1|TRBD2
CSAALGSGGAVDEQFF
TGCAGTGCTGCACTAGGGAGCGGGGGGGCCGTAGATGAGCAGTTCTTC
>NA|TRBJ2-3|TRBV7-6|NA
CASSSGRRGADTQYF
TGTGCCAGCAGCTCGGGACGAAGAGGGGCAGATACGCAGTATTTT
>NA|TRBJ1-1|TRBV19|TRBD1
CASSIAGGEAFF
TGTGCCAGTAGTATAGCAGGGGGTGAAGCTTTCTTT
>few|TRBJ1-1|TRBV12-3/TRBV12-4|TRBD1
CASSYRGGFAFF
TGTGCCAGCAGTTACAGAGGGGGCTTCGCTTTCTTT
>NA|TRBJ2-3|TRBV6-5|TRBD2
CASKRTSGRLDTQYF
TGTGCCAGCAAAAGGACTAGCGGGAGACTAGATACGCAGTATTTT
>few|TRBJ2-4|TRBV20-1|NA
CSARTLGLAKNIQYF
TGCAGTGCTAGGACCTTAGGACTAGCCAAAAACATTCAGTACTTC
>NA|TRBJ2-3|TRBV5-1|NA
CASSLAGDSSQQYF
TGCGCCAGCAGCTTGGCGGGGGACTCCTCACAGCAGTATTTT
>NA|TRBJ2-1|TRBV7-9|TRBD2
CASSKSGGGYNEQFF
TGTGCCAGCAGCAAAAGCGGGGGGGGCTACAATGAGCAGTTCTTC
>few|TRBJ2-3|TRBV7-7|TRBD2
CASSPTPREGSDTQYF
TGTGCTAGCAGCCCGACTCCTCGGGAGGGTTCAGATACGCAGTATTTT
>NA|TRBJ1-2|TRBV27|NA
CASRAVTEIDYGYTF
TGTGCCAGCAGGGCTGTGACAGAGATAGACTATGGCTACACCTTC
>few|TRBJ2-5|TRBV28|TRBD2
CASSLSYGGGRTSGVLETQYF
TGTGCCAGCAGTTTATCTTATGGAGGGGGTAGGACTAGCGGCGTCCTAGAGACCCAGTACTTC
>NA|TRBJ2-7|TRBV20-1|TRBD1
CRATSGQGGYEQYF
TGCAGGGCTACCTCGGGACAGGGGGGCTACGAGCAGTACTTC
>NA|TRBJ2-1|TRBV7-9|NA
CASLVVSDNNEQFF
TGTGCCAGCCTTGTAGTCAGCGATAACAATGAGCAGTTCTTC
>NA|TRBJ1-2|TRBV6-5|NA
CASSYSEGFYGYTF
TGTGCCAGCAGTTACTCAGAGGGATTCTATGGCTACACCTTC
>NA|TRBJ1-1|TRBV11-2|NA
CASSFANTEAFF
TGTGCCAGCAGCTTCGCGAACACTGAAGCTTTCTTT
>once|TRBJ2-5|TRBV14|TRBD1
CASSPIPGQGLGGTYNEQYF
TGTGCCAGCAGCCCTATACCGGGACAGGGTCTAGGGGGTACCTACAATGAGCAGTACTTC
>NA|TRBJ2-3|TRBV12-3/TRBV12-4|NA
CASSHPTASADMEYF
TGTGCCAGCAGTCATCCGACAGCTAGCGCAGATATGGAGTATTTT
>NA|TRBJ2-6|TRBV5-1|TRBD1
CASSNSRGLRSGANVLTF
TGCGCCAGCAGTAATTCCAGGGGGCTTCGATCTGGGGCCAACGTCCTGACTTTC
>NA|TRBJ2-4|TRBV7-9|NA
CASSFTRCQQYF
TGTGCCAGCAGCTTTACCCGGTGTCAGCAGTACTTC
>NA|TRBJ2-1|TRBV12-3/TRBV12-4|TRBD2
CAGTPRRGANNEQFF
TGTGCCGGCACTCCGAGGCGGGGGGCCAACAATGAGCAGTTCTTC
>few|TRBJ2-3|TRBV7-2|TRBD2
CASSLSGRGGNTDTQYF
TGTGCCAGCAGCTTAAGCGGGAGGGGTGGGAACACAGATACGCAGTATTTT
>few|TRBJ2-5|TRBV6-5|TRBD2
CASSQQGLAGETQYF
TGTGCCAGCAGTCAACAGGGACTAGCGGGAGAGACCCAGTACTTC
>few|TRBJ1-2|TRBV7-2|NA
CASSLAGGGLNYGYTF
TGTGCCAGCAGCTTAGCAGGGGGGGGTTTAAACTATGGCTACACCTTC
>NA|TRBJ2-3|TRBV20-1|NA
CSARDRYTDTQYF
TGCAGTGCTAGAGACCGCTACACAGATACGCAGTATTTT
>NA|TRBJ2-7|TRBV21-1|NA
CASSPWDGRYEQYF
TGTGCCAGCAGCCCATGGGACGGCCGCTACGAGCAGTACTTC
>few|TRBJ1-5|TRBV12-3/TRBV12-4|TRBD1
CASRPGTERNQPQHF
TGTGCCAGCAGGCCAGGGACAGAACGAAATCAGCCCCAGCATTTT
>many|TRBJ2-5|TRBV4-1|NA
CASSQDFYQETQYF
TGCGCCAGCAGCCAAGATTTCTACCAAGAGACCCAGTACTTC
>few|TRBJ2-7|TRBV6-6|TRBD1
CASALGTGLHEQYF
TGTGCCAGCGCGCTGGGGACAGGGCTCCACGAGCAGTACTTC
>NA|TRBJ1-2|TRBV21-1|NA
CASSKNRTGVEYGYTF
TGTGCCAGCAGCAAAAACAGGACAGGGGTAGAGTATGGCTACACCTTC
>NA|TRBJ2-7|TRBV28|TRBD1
CASSLDRGWSEQYF
TGTGCCAGCAGTTTAGACAGGGGTTGGTCCGAGCAGTACTTC
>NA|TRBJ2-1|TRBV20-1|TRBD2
CSAQPSGADEQFF
TGCAGTGCTCAACCGAGCGGGGCCGATGAGCAGTTCTTC
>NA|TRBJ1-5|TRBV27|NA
CASSLRGVNQPQHF
TGTGCCAGCAGTTTACGAGGGGTCAATCAGCCCCAGCATTTT
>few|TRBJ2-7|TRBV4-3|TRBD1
CASSQNPGGASYEQYF
TGCGCCAGCAGCCAAAACCCAGGGGGCGCTTCGTACGAGCAGTACTTC
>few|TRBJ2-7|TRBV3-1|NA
CASSQGPSSSYEQYF
TGTGCCAGCAGCCAAGGGCCTTCGAGCTCCTACGAGCAGTACTTC
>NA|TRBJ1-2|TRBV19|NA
CASSIASGGYTF
TGTGCCAGTAGTATCGCTTCGGGTGGCTACACCTTC
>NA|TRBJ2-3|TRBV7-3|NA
CASSFGSHTADTQYF
TGTGCCAGCAGCTTTGGGTCTCACACAGCAGATACGCAGTATTTT
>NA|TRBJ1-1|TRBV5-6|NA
CASSSLGENTEAFF
TGTGCCAGCAGCTCTCTTGGAGAGAACACTGAAGCTTTCTTT
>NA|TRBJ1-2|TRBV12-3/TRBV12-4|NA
CASTLSPTSYGYTF
TGTGCCAGCACCCTTTCCCCGACTTCCTATGGCTACACCTTC
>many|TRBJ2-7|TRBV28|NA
CASSLDWWRASRVGLEQYF
TGTGCCAGCAGTCTAGACTGGTGGAGGGCCTCGAGGGTGGGCCTCGAGCAGTACTTC
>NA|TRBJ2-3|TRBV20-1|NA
CSATHPRADTDTQYF
TGCAGTGCTACCCACCCGAGAGCGGATACAGATACGCAGTATTTT
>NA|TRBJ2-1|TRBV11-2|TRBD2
CASGIGTNTNEQFF
TGTGCCAGCGGTATCGGGACTAACACCAATGAGCAGTTCTTC
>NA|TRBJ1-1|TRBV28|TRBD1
CASRPQGKGITEAFF
TGTGCCAGCAGACCACAGGGGAAAGGGATCACTGAAGCTTTCTTT
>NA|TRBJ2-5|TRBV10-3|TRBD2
CAISESGGRETQYF
TGTGCCATCAGTGAGTCGGGAGGGCGAGAGACCCAGTACTTC
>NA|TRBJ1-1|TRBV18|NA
CASSLSGTKNTEAFF
TGTGCCAGCTCACTATCCGGGACCAAGAACACTGAAGCTTTCTTT
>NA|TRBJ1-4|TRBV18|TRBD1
CASSPPKGTGFEKLFF
TGTGCCAGCTCACCACCGAAGGGGACAGGGTTTGAAAAACTGTTTTTT
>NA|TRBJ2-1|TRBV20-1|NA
CSARDPWTEGGFF
TGCAGTGCTAGGGACCCCTGGACAGAAGGAGGGTTCTTC
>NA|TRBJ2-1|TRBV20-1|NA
CSAHPLTRDEQFF
TGCAGTGCCCATCCTCTAACGCGAGATGAGCAGTTCTTC
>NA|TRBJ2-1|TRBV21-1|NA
CASRPTAYNEQFF
TGTGCCAGCAGACCGACAGCCTACAATGAGCAGTTCTTC